This is a list of T cell receptor beta chains from one sample in a study of blood T cell repertoires in COVID-19. Profiled with immunoSEQ multiplex PCR; TCRdb holds only in-frame clones, not every one. The sample gives around 210,000 clones, 70% to 90% of which show up once; around 8.4% is in the top ten. The sample consisted of PBMCs or T cells enriched from blood (not recorded which). These receptors all stem from a young woman who had recovered from COVID-19. CDR3s include the opening cysteine and the closing phenylalanine or tryptophan. The D gene is left open where the match is weak.

V	D	J	DNA	CDR3
TRBV2	NA	TRBJ1-5	TGTGCCAGCAGTTATAGCAATCAGCCCCAGCATTTT	CASSYSNQPQHF
TRBV5-1	TRBD2	TRBJ2-5	TGCGCCAGCAGCCCCGGACTAGCGGGGGGGTACCAAGAGACCCAGTACTTC	CASSPGLAGGYQETQYF
TRBV28	NA	TRBJ2-5	TGTGCCAGCAGTTTGACAGGTTTGGAGACCCAGTACTTC	CASSLTGLETQYF
TRBV7-9	NA	TRBJ2-1	TGTGCCAGCAGCTTAGTTGGGGCAGGCCAAAATGAGCAGTTCTTC	CASSLVGAGQNEQFF
TRBV2	NA	TRBJ1-2	TGTGCCAGCAGTGAAAGGGGGAATGGCTACACCTTC	CASSERGNGYTF
TRBV5-1	TRBD2	TRBJ2-5	TGCGCCAGCAGCTGGCGGGGGGGCCGGGAGACCCAGTACTTC	CASSWRGGRETQYF
TRBV5-1	NA	TRBJ2-6	TGCGCCAGCAGGAGACAGACCCACTCTGGGGCCAACGTCCTGACTTTC	CASRRQTHSGANVLTF
TRBV9	TRBD1	TRBJ1-2	TGTGCCAGCAGCGTAGCCTTGGGACAGGGAGTTTCCTATGGCTACACCTTC	CASSVALGQGVSYGYTF
TRBV30	TRBD1	TRBJ1-1	TGTGCCTCACTAGGGGGCAAGGACACTGAAGCTTTCTTT	CASLGGKDTEAFF
TRBV12-3/TRBV12-4	NA	TRBJ1-5	TGTGCCAGCAGTTCGCCGGGGCAGCCCCAGCATTTT	CASSSPGQPQHF
TRBV7-9	NA	TRBJ2-7	TGTGCCAGCAGCTTAAAAGGTAGCGGCTACGAGCAGTACTTC	CASSLKGSGYEQYF
TRBV5-4	TRBD1	TRBJ2-1	TGTGCCAGCGCCCTTAAGACCGGGACAGCCTACAATGAGCAGTTCTTC	CASALKTGTAYNEQFF
TRBV28	TRBD1	TRBJ2-7	TGTGCCAGCAGTTCCGGGACAGGGGTCTACGAGCAGTACTTC	CASSSGTGVYEQYF
TRBV7-9	TRBD1	TRBJ1-5	TGTGCCAGCAGCGATACCGGGACAGGGAGCAATCAGCCCCAGCATTTT	CASSDTGTGSNQPQHF
TRBV10-3	TRBD2	TRBJ2-1	TGTGCCTCGAGCGGGGGGATCGATGAGCAGTTCTTC	CASSGGIDEQFF
TRBV2	NA	TRBJ2-4	TGTGCCAGCAGTGGCTCACTCGGTATCCGGGGCAAAAACATTCAGTACTTC	CASSGSLGIRGKNIQYF
TRBV4-2	TRBD2	TRBJ2-1	TGTGCCAGCAGCCAGTCTACCGCGACTAGCGGGGGCCATGAGCAGTTCTTC	CASSQSTATSGGHEQFF
TRBV5-6	NA	TRBJ2-7	TGTGCCAGCAGCTGGCGGGTACAGGGCTCGGTGTACGAGCAGTACTTC	CASSWRVQGSVYEQYF